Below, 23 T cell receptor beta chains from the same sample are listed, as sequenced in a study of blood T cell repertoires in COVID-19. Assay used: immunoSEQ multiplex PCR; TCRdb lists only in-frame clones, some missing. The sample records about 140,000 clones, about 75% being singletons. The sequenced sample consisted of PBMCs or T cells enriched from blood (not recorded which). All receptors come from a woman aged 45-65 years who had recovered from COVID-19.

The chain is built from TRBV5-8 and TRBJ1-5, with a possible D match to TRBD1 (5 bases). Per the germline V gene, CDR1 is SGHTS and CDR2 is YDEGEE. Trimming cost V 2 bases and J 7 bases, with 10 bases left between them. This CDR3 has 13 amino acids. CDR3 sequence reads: CASSFGAPQPQHF. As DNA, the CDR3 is TGTGCCAGCAGCTTTGGGGCTCCCCAGCCCCAGCATTTT.

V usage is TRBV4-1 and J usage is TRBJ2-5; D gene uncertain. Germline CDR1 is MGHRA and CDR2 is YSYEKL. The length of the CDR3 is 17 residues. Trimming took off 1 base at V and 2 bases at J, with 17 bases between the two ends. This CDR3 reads CASSQVPGFTDQETQYF. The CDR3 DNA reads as TGCGCCAGCAGCCAAGTCCCAGGTTTCACAGATCAAGAGACCCAGTACTTC.

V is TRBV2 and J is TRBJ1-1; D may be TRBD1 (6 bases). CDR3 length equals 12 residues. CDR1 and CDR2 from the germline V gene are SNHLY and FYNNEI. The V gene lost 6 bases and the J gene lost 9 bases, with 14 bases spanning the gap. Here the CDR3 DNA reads TGTGCCAGCAGGGCATACAGGGTCCAAGCTTTCTTT. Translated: CASRAYRVQAFF.

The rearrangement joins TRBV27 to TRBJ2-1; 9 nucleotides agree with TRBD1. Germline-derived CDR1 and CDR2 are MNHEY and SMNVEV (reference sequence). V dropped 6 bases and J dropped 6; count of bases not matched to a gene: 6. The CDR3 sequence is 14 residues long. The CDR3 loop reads CASRRGTGRNEQFF. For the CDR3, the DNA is TGTGCCAGCAGGAGAGGGACAGGGCGCAATGAGCAGTTCTTC.

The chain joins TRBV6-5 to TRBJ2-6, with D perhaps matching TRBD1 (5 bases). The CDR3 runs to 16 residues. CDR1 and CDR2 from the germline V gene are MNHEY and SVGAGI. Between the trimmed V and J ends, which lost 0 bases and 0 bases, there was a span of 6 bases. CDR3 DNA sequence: TGTGCCAGCAGTTACTCGGGGCTCTCTGGGGCCAACGTCCTGACTTTC. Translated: CASSYSGLSGANVLTF.

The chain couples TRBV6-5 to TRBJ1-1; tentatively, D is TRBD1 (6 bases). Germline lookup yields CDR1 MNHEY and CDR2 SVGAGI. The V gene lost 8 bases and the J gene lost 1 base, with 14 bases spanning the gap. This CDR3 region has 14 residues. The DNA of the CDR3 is TGTGCCAGCGACCCCCGGGGGGCGAACACTGAAGCTTTCTTT. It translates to CASDPRGANTEAFF.

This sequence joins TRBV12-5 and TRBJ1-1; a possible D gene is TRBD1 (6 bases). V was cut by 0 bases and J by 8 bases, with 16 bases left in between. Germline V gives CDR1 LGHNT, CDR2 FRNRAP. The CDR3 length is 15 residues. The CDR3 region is CASGLVGGGGTEAFF. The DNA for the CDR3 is TGTGCTAGTGGTTTGGTAGGGGGGGGCGGTACAGAAGCTTTCTTT.

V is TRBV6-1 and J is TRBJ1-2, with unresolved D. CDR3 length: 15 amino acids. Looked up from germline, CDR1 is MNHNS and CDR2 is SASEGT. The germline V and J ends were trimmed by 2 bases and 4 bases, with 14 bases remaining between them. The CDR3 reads CASSEYGTSGYGYTF. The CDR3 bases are TGTGCCAGCAGTGAATATGGCACCTCGGGCTATGGCTACACCTTC.

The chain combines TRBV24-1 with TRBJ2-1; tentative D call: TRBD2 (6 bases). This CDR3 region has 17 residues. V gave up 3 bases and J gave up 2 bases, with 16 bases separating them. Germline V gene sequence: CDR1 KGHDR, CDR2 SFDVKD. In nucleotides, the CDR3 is TGTGCCACCAGTGATCAGAGCCGGGACTCCGCCTACAATGAGCAGTTCTTC. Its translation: CATSDQSRDSAYNEQFF.

In DNA form, the CDR3 reads TGCAGCGTCGAAAGAGTTCAGAACACTGAAGCTTTCTTT. Encoded protein: CSVERVQNTEAFF. The chain couples TRBV29-1 to TRBJ1-1, with unresolved D. Trimming removed 6 bases at V and 1 base at J, with 12 bases between. Germline V gives CDR1 SQVTM, CDR2 ANQGSEA. This CDR3 is built from 13 residues. The variable domain in full, with the rest retrieved from reference TRBV29-1 and TRBJ1-1, is SAVISQKPSRDICQRGTSLTIQCQVDSQVTMMFWYRQQPGQSLTLIATANQGSEATYESGFVIDKFPISRPNLTFSTLTVSNMSPEDSSIYLCSVERVQNTEAFFGQGTRLTVV.

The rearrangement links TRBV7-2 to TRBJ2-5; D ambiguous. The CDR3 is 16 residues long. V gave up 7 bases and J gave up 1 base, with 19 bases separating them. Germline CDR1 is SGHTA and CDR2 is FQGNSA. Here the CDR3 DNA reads TGTGCCAGCACCCCCTTTAGCCGAGCCTTCCAAGAGACCCAGTACTTC. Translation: CASTPFSRAFQETQYF.

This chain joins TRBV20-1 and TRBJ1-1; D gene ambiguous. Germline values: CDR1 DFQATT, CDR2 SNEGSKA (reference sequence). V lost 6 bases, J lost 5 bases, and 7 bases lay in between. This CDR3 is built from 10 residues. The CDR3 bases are TGCAGTGCCAGCAGGACTGAAGCTTTCTTT. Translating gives CSASRTEAFF.

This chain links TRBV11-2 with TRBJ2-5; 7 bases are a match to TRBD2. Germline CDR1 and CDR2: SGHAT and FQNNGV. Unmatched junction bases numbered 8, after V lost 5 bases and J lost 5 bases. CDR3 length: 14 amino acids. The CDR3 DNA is TGTGCCAGCAGCGCTCGGGGGGAGCGTGAGACCCAGTACTTC. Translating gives CASSARGERETQYF.

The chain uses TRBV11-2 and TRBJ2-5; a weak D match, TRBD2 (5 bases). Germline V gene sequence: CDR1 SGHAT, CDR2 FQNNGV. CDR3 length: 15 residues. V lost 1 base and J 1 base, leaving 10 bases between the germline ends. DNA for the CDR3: TGTGCCAGCAGCTTAGGGTCGGGGAGCCAAGAGACCCAGTACTTC. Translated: CASSLGSGSQETQYF.

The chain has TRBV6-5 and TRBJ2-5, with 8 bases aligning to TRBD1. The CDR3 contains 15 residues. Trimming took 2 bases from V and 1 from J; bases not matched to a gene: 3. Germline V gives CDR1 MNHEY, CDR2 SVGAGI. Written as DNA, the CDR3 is TGTGCCAGCAGTTACAGCAGGGGGCGCCAAGAGACCCAGTACTTC. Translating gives CASSYSRGRQETQYF.

This CDR3 reads CAIREGRPEGALHF. CDR3 in DNA: TGTGCCATCAGGGAGGGACGCCCGGAAGGGGCCCTCCACTTT. The V gene is TRBV10-3, the J gene TRBJ1-6; tentative D call: TRBD1 (5 bases). Germline CDR1 and CDR2: ENHRY and SYGVKD. The CDR3 is 14 residues long. Trimming pared 6 bases from V and 14 bases from J, leaving 20 bases between.

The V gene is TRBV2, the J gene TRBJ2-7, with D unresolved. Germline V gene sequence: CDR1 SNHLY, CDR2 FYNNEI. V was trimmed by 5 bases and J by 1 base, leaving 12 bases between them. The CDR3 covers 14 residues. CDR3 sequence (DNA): TGTGCCAGCAGTTTCGAGCGCGCGTCCTACGAGCAGTACTTC. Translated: CASSFERASYEQYF.

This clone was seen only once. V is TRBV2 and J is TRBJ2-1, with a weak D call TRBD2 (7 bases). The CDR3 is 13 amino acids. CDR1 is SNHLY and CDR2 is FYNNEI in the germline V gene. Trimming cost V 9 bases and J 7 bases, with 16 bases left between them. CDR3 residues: CARGGGELNEQFF. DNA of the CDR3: TGTGCCAGGGGAGGGGGGGAGTTAAATGAGCAGTTCTTC.

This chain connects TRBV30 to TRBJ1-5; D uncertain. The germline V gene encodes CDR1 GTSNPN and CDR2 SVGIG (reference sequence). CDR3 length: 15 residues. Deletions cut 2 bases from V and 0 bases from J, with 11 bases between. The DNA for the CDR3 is TGTGCCTGGAGTCCGGCAGGCTATAGCAATCAGCCCCAGCATTTT. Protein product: CAWSPAGYSNQPQHF.

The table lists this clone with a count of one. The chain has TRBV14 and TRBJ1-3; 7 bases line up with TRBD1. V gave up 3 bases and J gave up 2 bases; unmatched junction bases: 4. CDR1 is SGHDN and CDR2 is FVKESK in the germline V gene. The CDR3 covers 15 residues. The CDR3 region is CASSQLTGTGNTIYF. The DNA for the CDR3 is TGTGCCAGCAGCCAGCTGACAGGGACTGGAAACACCATATATTTT.

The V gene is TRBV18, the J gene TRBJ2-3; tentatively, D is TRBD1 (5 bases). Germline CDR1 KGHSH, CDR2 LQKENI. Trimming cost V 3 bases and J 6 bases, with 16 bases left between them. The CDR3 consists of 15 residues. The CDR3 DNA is TGTGCCAGCTCACCCTTAGGGGTGTCTAGGGATACGCAGTATTTT. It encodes CASSPLGVSRDTQYF.

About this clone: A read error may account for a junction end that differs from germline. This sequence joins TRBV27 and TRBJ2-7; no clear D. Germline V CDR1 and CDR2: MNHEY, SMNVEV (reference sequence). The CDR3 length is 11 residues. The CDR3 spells CASSLIWRAAF. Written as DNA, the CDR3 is TGTGCCAGCAGTTTAATCTGGAGAGCCGCCTTC.

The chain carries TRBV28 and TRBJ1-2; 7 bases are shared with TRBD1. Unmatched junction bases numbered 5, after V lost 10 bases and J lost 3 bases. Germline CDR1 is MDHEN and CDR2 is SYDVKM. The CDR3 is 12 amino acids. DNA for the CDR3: TGTGCCACCGGGACAGATCACTATGGCTACACCTTC. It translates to CATGTDHYGYTF.